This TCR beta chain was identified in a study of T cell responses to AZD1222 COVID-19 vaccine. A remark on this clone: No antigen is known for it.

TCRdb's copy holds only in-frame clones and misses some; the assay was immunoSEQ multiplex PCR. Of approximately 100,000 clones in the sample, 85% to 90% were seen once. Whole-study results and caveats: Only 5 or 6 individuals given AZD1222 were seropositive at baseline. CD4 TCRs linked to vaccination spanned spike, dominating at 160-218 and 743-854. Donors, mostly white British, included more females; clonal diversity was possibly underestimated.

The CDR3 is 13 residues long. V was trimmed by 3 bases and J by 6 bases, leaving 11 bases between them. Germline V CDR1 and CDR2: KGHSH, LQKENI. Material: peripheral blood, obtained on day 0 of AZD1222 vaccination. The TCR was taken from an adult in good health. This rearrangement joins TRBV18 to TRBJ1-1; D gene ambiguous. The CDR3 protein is CASSPTYGAEAFF. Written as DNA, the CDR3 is TGTGCCAGCTCACCGACCTACGGAGCTGAAGCTTTCTTT.